This TCR beta chain comes out of a study of blood T cell repertoires in COVID-19. Study overall: Sources were T cells, B-cell-depleted T cells, or PBMCs; the material itself was cDNA or gDNA.

Germline CDR1 and CDR2: SGHRS and YFSETQ. The CDR3 has 14 residues. V lost 6 bases, J lost 0 bases, and 10 bases lay in between. Sequencing was performed with immunoSEQ multiplex PCR; in TCRdb, only in-frame clones are kept and a portion is missing. The data contain approximately 260,000 clones, 85% to 90% of them singletons. The sample comprised peripheral blood. This chain links TRBV5-1 with TRBJ2-1; a possible D gene is TRBD1 (6 bases). The sequence was collected from a woman in her forties with acute or convalescent COVID-19. This CDR3 reads CASNQGSSYNEQFF. CDR3 nucleotide sequence: TGCGCCAGCAACCAGGGGAGCTCCTACAATGAGCAGTTCTTC.